The 32 T cell receptor beta chains presented below share a single source sample, sequenced in a study of glioma-infiltrating T cells (dated by TCRdb to 2016 to 2017). The sequencer listed for this sample is Illumina MiSeq. TCR alpha and beta CDR3 regions were amplified with the iRepertoire nested amplicon-rescue multiplex PCR (arm-PCR) platform from RNA. The raw public reads went through TCRdb reprocessing: fastp at Q25, MiXCR clone calling, in-frame beta chains kept. Each entry merges the rows of one CDR3 protein and shows their most common DNA and genes. This sample comprises a few hundred thousand distinct CDR3 sequences, roughly two fifths of them detected only once. The ten largest clones represent around 12% of the sample. Specimen: glioma tissue, nonneoplastic brain tissue, or PBMCs (not recorded which). The origin of the receptors is a human donor with low-grade glioma or glioblastoma, undergoing nonglioma brain surgery, or in good health (not recorded which).

The gene calls are TRBV7-8 and TRBJ2-3; D call uncertain. The J call may be incorrect, as the DNA end agrees better with TRBJ1-5. Germline assignment: CDR1 SGHVS and CDR2 FQNEAQ. The CDR3 loop spans 17 amino acids. CDR3 DNA sequence: TGTGCCAGCAGCTTAGAGCGGGAACTCGGTGTCACAGATACGCAGCATTTT. This gives the protein CASSLERELGVTDTQHF.

This chain joins TRBV28 and TRBJ2-3; 10 nucleotides align to TRBD2. The V segment lost 6 bases and the J segment 2 bases; nucleotides outside the gene matches: 14. This CDR3 is built from 18 residues. The germline V gene has CDR1 MDHEN and CDR2 SYDVKM. CDR3 in DNA: TGTGCCAGCAGCTACCGAACCTCTGGGACTAGCGACACAGATACGCAGTATTTT. It codes for CASSYRTSGTSDTDTQYF. The entire variable domain, with the rest obtained from reference TRBV28 and TRBJ2-3, is as follows: DVKVTQSSRYLVKRTGEKVFLECVQDMDHENMFWYRQDPGLGLRLIYFSYDVKMKEKGDIPEGYSVSREKKERFSLILESASTNQTSMYLCASSYRTSGTSDTDTQYFGPGTRLTVL.

Comment on this clonotype: A read error is possible here, since a much larger clone lies one base away. The CDR3 ends on some other residue instead of the conserved phenylalanine or tryptophan, so this is likely a read error. The chain has TRBV27 and TRBJ1-1, with a tentative D call TRBD1 (6 bases). CDR1 is MNHEY, CDR2 SMNVEV, per germline (reference sequence). The CDR3 loop spans 14 amino acids. V lost 6 bases, J lost 4 bases, and 15 bases lay in between. CDR3 region: CASRPGGGATEAFV. The DNA of the CDR3 is TGTGCCAGCAGACCGGGGGGGGGCGCCACTGAAGCTTTCGTT.

A word on this clonotype: This may be a read error, as it is one base from a much larger clone. V is TRBV20-1 and J is TRBJ2-3; no definite D call. Germline V CDR1 and CDR2: DFQATT, SNEGSKA (reference sequence). CDR3 length: 15 residues. V lost 3 bases, J lost 3 bases, and 16 bases lay in between. The CDR3 sequence is CSASGPIPSTDTQYF. Written as DNA, the CDR3 is TGCAGTGCTAGCGGACCTATACCGTCAACAGATACGCAGTATTTT.

With regard to this clonotype: A much larger clone differs from this one at a single base, so this may be a read error. The genes are TRBV27 and TRBJ2-7; 7 nucleotides match TRBD1. With V trimmed by 7 bases and J by 7 bases, 10 bases remained unmatched. The CDR3 is 13 residues long. The germline CDR1 and CDR2 sequences are MNHEY and SMNVEV (reference sequence). The CDR3 spells CASISGQCTEQYF. For the CDR3, the DNA is TGTGCCAGCATCTCGGGACAGTGCACAGAGCAGTACTTC.

This clonotype has just a few counts. The CDR3 loop is CASSPSTGSYQPQHF. CDR3 nucleotide sequence: TGTGCCAGCTCACCATCAACCGGGTCCTACCAGCCCCAGCATTTT. The chain employs TRBV18 and TRBJ1-5; the D is unclear. The CDR3 is 15 amino acids. CDR1 is KGHSH and CDR2 is LQKENI in the germline V gene. V was cut by 2 bases and J by 7 bases, with 15 bases left in between.

The chain uses TRBV7-2 and TRBJ1-6, with D hard to call. Trimming shortened V by 5 bases and J by 9 bases, and 17 bases separated the two germline ends. The CDR3 is made up of 15 amino acids. Germline CDR1 SGHTA, CDR2 FQGNSA. CDR3: CASSPIRTATSPLHF. CDR3 nucleotide sequence: TGTGCCAGCAGCCCTATCAGGACGGCGACTTCACCCCTCCACTTT.

The chain is built from TRBV3-1 and TRBJ2-7; TRBD2 matches at 9 bases. This CDR3 is built from 14 residues. Germline CDR1 is LGHDT and CDR2 is YNNKEL (reference sequence). V trimming: 2 bases; J trimming: 3 bases; junction bases outside the gene matches: 2. This CDR3 is CASSQLAGIYEQYF. The CDR3 nucleotides are TGTGCCAGCAGCCAACTAGCGGGAATCTACGAGCAGTACTTC.

The rearrangement joins TRBV2 to TRBJ2-1; D ambiguous. CDR1 and CDR2 from the germline V gene are SNHLY and FYNNEI. This CDR3 contains 12 residues. The V end lost 6 bases, the J end lost 4 bases, and 7 bases lay between the germline ends. The CDR3 DNA sequence: TGTGCCAGCAGGGCAGAGTACAATGAGCAGTTCTTC. It translates to CASRAEYNEQFF.

This clonotype was observed many times. The chain recombines TRBV7-2 with TRBJ1-1; TRBD1 might be the D (5 bases). In germline, CDR1 is SGHTA, CDR2 FQGNSA. The CDR3 is 13 residues long. The ends were cut back, 5 bases at V and 5 bases at J, with 12 bases in the middle. CDR3 nucleotides: TGTGCCAGCAGCCGACAGCGTACGACTGAAGCTTTCTTT. Translating it yields CASSRQRTTEAFF.

V and J are TRBV6-1 and TRBJ2-2; D might be TRBD1 or TRBD2, each matching 5 bases. With 9 bases removed from V and 11 bases from J, the gap between germline ends came to 10 bases. This CDR3 spans 10 amino acids. Looked up from germline, CDR1 is MNHNS and CDR2 is SASEGT. The chain's CDR3 is CASRDGELFF. DNA of the CDR3: TGTGCCAGTAGGGACGGTGAGCTGTTTTTT.

This clonotype came up a few times. The rearrangement joins TRBV28 to TRBJ1-5, with D unclear. The CDR3 is made up of 14 amino acids. Germline CDR1 MDHEN, CDR2 SYDVKM. Trimming cost V 2 bases and J 0 bases, with 5 bases left between them. CDR3 residues: CASSLISSNQPQHF. The CDR3 DNA reads TGTGCCAGCAGTTTAATAAGTAGCAATCAGCCCCAGCATTTT.

The CDR3 region is CASSQEGNQWVNTEAFF. CDR3 nucleotide sequence: TGCGCCAGCAGCCAAGAAGGGAATCAATGGGTGAACACTGAAGCTTTCTTT. The chain couples TRBV4-1 to TRBJ1-1; D uncertain. V lost 0 bases and J lost 0, with 14 bases in between. The CDR3 runs 17 residues. CDR1 MGHRA and CDR2 YSYEKL come from the germline V gene.

The chain uses TRBV27 and TRBJ2-5; 8 nucleotides agree with TRBD2. Germline assignment: CDR1 MNHEY and CDR2 SMNVEV (reference sequence). J was trimmed by 4 bases and V by 5 bases; bases with no gene match: 9. The CDR3 runs 15 residues. CDR3 loop: CASSDPAGEGETQYF. CDR3 coding DNA: TGTGCCAGCAGTGATCCAGCGGGAGAGGGAGAGACCCAGTACTTC.

The chain joins TRBV18 to TRBJ2-3; no reliable D call. There are 15 residues in the CDR3. Germline lookup yields CDR1 KGHSH and CDR2 LQKENI. The V and J ends lost 2 bases and 6 bases respectively, with 15 bases between them. CDR3 nucleotides: TGTGCCAGCTCACCAAAATCCGTCGCCCAGGATACGCAGTATTTT. This translates into CASSPKSVAQDTQYF.

The chain links TRBV20-1 to TRBJ1-5; 8 nucleotides line up with TRBD1. The germline V gene encodes CDR1 DFQATT and CDR2 SNEGSKA (reference sequence). J lost 1 base, V lost 2 bases, and 10 bases had no gene match. The length of the CDR3 is 17 residues. The CDR3 DNA reads as TGCAGTGCTAGATACCTCGTCAGGGGGCCGAGCAATCAGCCCCAGCATTTT. It specifies CSARYLVRGPSNQPQHF.

This clonotype was recorded a few times. This chain connects TRBV12-3 or TRBV12-4 to TRBJ2-1; D may be TRBD2 (6 bases). The V gene lost 5 bases and the J gene lost 6 bases, with 11 bases spanning the gap. The CDR3 extends over 13 amino acids. CDR3 loop: CASSRGTGNEQFF. CDR3 DNA: TGTGCCAGCAGTCGGGGGACGGGCAATGAGCAGTTCTTC.

The chain carries TRBV12-3 or TRBV12-4 and TRBJ2-1, with D possibly called TRBD1 or TRBD2 (5 bases each). Trimming pared 7 bases from V and 6 bases from J, leaving 10 bases between. This CDR3 has 12 residues. The CDR3 reads CASTKGTNEQFF. The DNA of the CDR3 is TGTGCCAGCACCAAGGGGACCAATGAGCAGTTCTTC.

This chain joins TRBV5-1 and TRBJ2-2; 11 positions agree with TRBD2. The V and J ends lost 3 bases and 3 bases, in that order; junction bases with no gene match: 13. This CDR3 has 19 residues. Germline CDR1 and CDR2: SGHRS and YFSETQ. CDR3 residues: CASSSHRGTSGRDTGELFF. For the CDR3, the DNA is TGCGCCAGCAGCTCCCACCGAGGAACTAGCGGGAGAGACACCGGGGAGCTGTTTTTT.

The V call is TRBV14, the J call TRBJ1-1; no definite D call. The germline CDR1 and CDR2 sequences are SGHDN and FVKESK. The V gene lost 4 bases and the J gene lost 1 base, with 13 bases spanning the gap. This CDR3 is 15 amino acids long. The CDR3 sequence is CASSPLGVPNTEAFF. The CDR3 bases are TGTGCCAGCAGCCCCCTAGGCGTCCCGAACACTGAAGCTTTCTTT.

The chain links TRBV7-2 to TRBJ2-5; 9 bases fit TRBD1. The CDR3 runs to 15 residues. Germline trimming cut 6 bases from V and 1 base from J; bases unmatched to any gene: 6. Germline V gene lookup returns CDR1 SGHTA and CDR2 FQGNSA. The CDR3 spells CASSWDRVSQETQYF. CDR3 coding DNA: TGTGCCAGCAGTTGGGACAGGGTGTCCCAAGAGACCCAGTACTTC. Full variable domain (rest looked up from reference TRBV7-2 and TRBJ2-5): GAGVSQSPSNKVTEKGKDVELRCDPISGHTALYWYRQSLGQGLEFLIYFQGNSAPDKSGLPSDRFSAERTGGSVSTLTIQRTQQEDSAVYLCASSWDRVSQETQYFGPGTRLLVL.

In nucleotides, the CDR3 is TGTGCCAGCAGCCCCAGCTCCTGGAGCCCCTACGAGCAGTACTTC. Translated, it gives CASSPSSWSPYEQYF. The V and J genes are TRBV3-1 and TRBJ2-7; no firm D call. Per the germline V gene, CDR1 is LGHDT and CDR2 is YNNKEL (reference sequence). The CDR3 contains 15 residues. Trimming removed 4 bases at V and 2 bases at J, with 15 bases between.

This clonotype was found many times. The chain couples TRBV28 to TRBJ1-5, with no clear D. Germline V gene sequence: CDR1 MDHEN, CDR2 SYDVKM. Trimming pared 3 bases from V and 4 bases from J, leaving 7 bases between. This CDR3 spans 13 amino acids. The CDR3 sequence: CASSFQQNQPQHF. The DNA for the CDR3 is TGTGCCAGCAGTTTCCAGCAAAATCAGCCCCAGCATTTT.

The CDR3 nucleotides read TGTGCCAGCAGCCACCGAGCACGATCCGAAAAACTGTTTTTT. The encoded protein is CASSHRARSEKLFF. The chain carries TRBV7-2 and TRBJ1-4, with D unresolved. This CDR3 comprises 14 residues. The germline V and J ends were trimmed by 5 bases and 8 bases, with 15 bases remaining between them. The germline V gene has CDR1 SGHTA and CDR2 FQGNSA.

The CDR3 loop is CSARSRFGLSIVDEQYF. In DNA form, the CDR3 reads TGCAGTGCTAGAAGTAGGTTTGGGCTCTCAATCGTTGACGAGCAGTACTTC. The chain joins TRBV20-1 to TRBJ2-7, with no clear D. Germline CDR1 is DFQATT and CDR2 is SNEGSKA (reference sequence). The CDR3 consists of 17 residues. With 2 bases removed from V and 5 bases from J, the gap between germline ends came to 25 bases.

This clonotype was seen repeatedly, ten times or more. The rearrangement joins TRBV27 to TRBJ1-5, with D possibly TRBD1 on 6 matching bases. V was clipped by 1 base and J by 3 bases, with 13 bases between them. Germline lookup yields CDR1 MNHEY and CDR2 SMNVEV (reference sequence). The CDR3 is 16 amino acids. The CDR3 bases are TGTGCCAGCAGTTTATTCCAAGGGGGACTCAATCAGCCCCAGCATTTT. Protein: CASSLFQGGLNQPQHF.

The chain employs TRBV7-2 and TRBJ2-2; D uncertain. Germline V gives CDR1 SGHTA, CDR2 FQGNSA. CDR3 size: 12 residues. The V gene lost 5 bases and the J gene lost 3 bases, with 4 bases spanning the gap. CDR3 region: CASSDDTGELFF. The DNA for the CDR3 is TGTGCCAGCAGCGACGACACCGGGGAGCTGTTTTTT.

The chain has TRBV9 and TRBJ2-7, with a tentative D call TRBD1 (6 bases). V was cut by 4 bases and J by 0 bases, with 17 bases left in between. Germline V lookup: CDR1 SGDLS, CDR2 YYNGEE. The CDR3 totals 16 residues. As DNA, the CDR3 is TGTGCCAGCAGCCCCCGGGGACAACCGAGCTCCTACGAGCAGTACTTC. Its protein product is CASSPRGQPSSYEQYF.

This clonotype has at least ten counts. The gene calls are TRBV28 and TRBJ1-1, with unresolved D. The CDR3 has 11 amino acids. Germline V gene sequence: CDR1 MDHEN, CDR2 SYDVKM. V dropped 7 bases and J dropped 1 base, with 4 bases sitting between them. The CDR3 sequence is CASNQNTEAFF. CDR3 in DNA: TGTGCCAGCAATCAGAACACTGAAGCTTTCTTT. Looking up the rest from reference TRBV28 and TRBJ1-1 gives the full variable domain: DVKVTQSSRYLVKRTGEKVFLECVQDMDHENMFWYRQDPGLGLRLIYFSYDVKMKEKGDIPEGYSVSREKKERFSLILESASTNQTSMYLCASNQNTEAFFGQGTRLTVV.

J is TRBJ2-2 and V is TRBV28; no firm D call. CDR1 is MDHEN, CDR2 SYDVKM, per germline. This CDR3 has 16 residues. Trimming shortened V by 0 bases and J by 4 bases, and 12 bases separated the two germline ends. CDR3 nucleotides: TGTGCCAGCAGTTTATGGGACCGAAGTCCCACCGGGGAGCTGTTTTTT. Amino acid sequence: CASSLWDRSPTGELFF.

This chain uses TRBV20-1 with TRBJ2-5; TRBD2 might be the D (6 bases). Trimming pared 3 bases from V and 2 bases from J, leaving 13 bases between. The CDR3 is 14 residues long. Germline-derived CDR1 and CDR2 are DFQATT and SNEGSKA (reference sequence). The CDR3 coding sequence is TGCAGTGCTAGTACCAGCGGGCGACAAGAGACCCAGTACTTC. Its translation is CSASTSGRQETQYF.

Of note for this clonotype: Sequence at one end of the junction differs from germline and may be a read error. The V call is TRBV20-1, the J call TRBJ1-3, with D uncertain. This CDR3 comprises 13 residues. Germline assignment: CDR1 DFQATT and CDR2 SNEGSKA (reference sequence). The DNA for the CDR3 is TGCAGTGCTCTGAGGAACTCTGGAAACGCCATATATTTT. Translation gives CSALRNSGNAIYF.